This T cell receptor (beta chain) appears in the sequencing data of a study of CD8 T cells in ankylosing spondylitis. Study results and limitations: What appeared characteristic of ankylosing spondylitis blood was a TCR beta motif of eight highly homologous variants.

In the case of this clonotype: Its matching antigen is unknown.

The length of the CDR3 is 15 residues. With molecular barcodes, quantitative 5'-RACE was used to make the TCR beta libraries. TCRdb reprocessed the 5' RACE reads via MiXCR and lists one record per CDR3 protein. The repertoire holds roughly 670,000 distinct CDR3 sequences, with around 20% as singletons. The chain recombines TRBV3-2 with TRBJ2-7; the table gives TRBD1 as D, unverified against the DNA. TRBV3-2 counts as a pseudogene. The clonotype was recovered from a male donor with ankylosing spondylitis. Input material: blood, either unsorted or a sorted T cell fraction (not recorded which). In DNA form, the CDR3 reads TGTGCCAGCAGCTTCCGGACAGGGGGTTTGGACGAGCAGTACTTC. Translation gives CASSFRTGGLDEQYF.